Given below is one T cell receptor beta chain in context. Clones were sequenced by immunoSEQ multiplex PCR, and TCRdb holds only the in-frame ones, with some missing. In the table there are approximately 130,000 clones, roughly 80% of which are singletons. The sample is drawn from a study of blood T cell repertoires in COVID-19. Study summary: COVID-19 samples collected from the United States, Italy and Spain covered acute and convalescent phases.

The CDR3 contains 14 residues. V was pared by 4 bases and J by 4 bases, with 4 bases of the junction left unmatched. CDR1 MNHEY and CDR2 SMNVEV come from the germline V gene (reference sequence). The V call is TRBV27, the J call TRBJ1-5, with 7 bases that match TRBD1. This clonotype was sampled from a young man who had recovered from COVID-19. Sequences were obtained from PBMCs or T cells enriched from blood (not recorded which). The CDR3 is CASSSPGQNQPQHF. The CDR3 nucleotides read TGTGCCAGCAGTTCCCCGGGACAGAATCAGCCCCAGCATTTT.